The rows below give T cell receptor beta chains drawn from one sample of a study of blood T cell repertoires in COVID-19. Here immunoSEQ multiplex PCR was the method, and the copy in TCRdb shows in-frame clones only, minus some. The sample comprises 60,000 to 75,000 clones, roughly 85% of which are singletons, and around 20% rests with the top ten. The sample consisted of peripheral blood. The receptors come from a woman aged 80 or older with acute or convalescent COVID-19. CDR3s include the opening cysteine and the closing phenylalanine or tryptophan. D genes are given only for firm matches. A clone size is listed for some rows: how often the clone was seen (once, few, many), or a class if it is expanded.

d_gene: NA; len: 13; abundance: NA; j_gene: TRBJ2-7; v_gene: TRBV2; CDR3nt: TGTGCCAGCACGAGGACTTATCCCTACGAGCAGTACTTC; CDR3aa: CASTRTYPYEQYF
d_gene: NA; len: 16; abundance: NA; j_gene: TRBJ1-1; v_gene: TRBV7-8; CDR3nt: TGTGCCAGCAGCTCCTCAAACCCGGGAATAAGGACTGAAGCTTTCTTT; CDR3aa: CASSSSNPGIRTEAFF
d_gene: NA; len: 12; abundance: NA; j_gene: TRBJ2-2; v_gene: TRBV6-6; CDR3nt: TGTGCCACTGACAGGAACACCGGGGAGCTGTTTTTT; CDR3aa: CATDRNTGELFF
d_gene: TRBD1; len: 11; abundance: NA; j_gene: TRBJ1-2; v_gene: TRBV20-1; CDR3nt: TGCAGTGCCAGGGACAGGGCGAGCTACACCTTC; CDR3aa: CSARDRASYTF
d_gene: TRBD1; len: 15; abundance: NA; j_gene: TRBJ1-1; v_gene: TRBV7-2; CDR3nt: TGTGCCAGCAGCCCTAGACAGGGGCGGGTGCTTGAAGCTTTCTTT; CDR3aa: CASSPRQGRVLEAFF
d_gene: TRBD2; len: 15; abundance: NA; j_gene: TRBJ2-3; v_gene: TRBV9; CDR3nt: TGTGCCAGCAGCCAGACTAGCGGGAGTACAGATACGCAGTATTTT; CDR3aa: CASSQTSGSTDTQYF
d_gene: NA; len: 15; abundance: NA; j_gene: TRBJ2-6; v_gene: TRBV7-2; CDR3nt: TGTGCCAGCAGCCCCACAGGGTCTGGGGCCAACGTCCTGACTTTC; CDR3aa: CASSPTGSGANVLTF
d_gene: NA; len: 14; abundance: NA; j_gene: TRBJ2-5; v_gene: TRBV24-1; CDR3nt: TGTGCCACCAGGGGAGGTGGGGCTGAGGAGACCCAGTACTTC; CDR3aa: CATRGGGAEETQYF
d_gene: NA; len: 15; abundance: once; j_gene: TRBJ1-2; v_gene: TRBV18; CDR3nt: TGTGCCAGCTCAGAATCGATCTCCACTTTAAATGGCTACACCTTC; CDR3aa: CASSESISTLNGYTF
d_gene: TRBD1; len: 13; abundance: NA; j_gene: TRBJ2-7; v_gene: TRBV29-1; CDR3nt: TGCAGCACAACCGGGACAGGGGGTAACGAGCAGTACTTC; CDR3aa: CSTTGTGGNEQYF
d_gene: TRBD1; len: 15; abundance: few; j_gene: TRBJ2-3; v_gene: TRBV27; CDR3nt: TGTGCCAGCAGTGCTCCCCGACAGGGGTTGGATACGCAGTATTTT; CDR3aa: CASSAPRQGLDTQYF
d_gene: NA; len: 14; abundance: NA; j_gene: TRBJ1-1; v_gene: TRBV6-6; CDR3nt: TGTGCCAGCAGTTACCTGGAGGGGAACACTGAAGCTTTCTTT; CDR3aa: CASSYLEGNTEAFF
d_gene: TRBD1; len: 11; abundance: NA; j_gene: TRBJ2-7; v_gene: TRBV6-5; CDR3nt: TGTGCCAGCAGTTACAAGGGGGCGCAGTACTTC; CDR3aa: CASSYKGAQYF
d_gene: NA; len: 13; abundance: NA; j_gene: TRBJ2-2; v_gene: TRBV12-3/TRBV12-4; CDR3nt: TGTGCCAGCAGCCTCCGGGACACCGGGGAGCTGTTTTTT; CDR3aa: CASSLRDTGELFF
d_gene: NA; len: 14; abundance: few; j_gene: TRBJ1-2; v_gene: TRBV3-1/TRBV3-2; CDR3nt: TGTGCCAGCAGCCAAGCGGGCAGGGACTATGGCTACACCTTC; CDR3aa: CASSQAGRDYGYTF
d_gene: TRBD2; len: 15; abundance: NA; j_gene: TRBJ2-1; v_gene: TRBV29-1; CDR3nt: TGCAGCGTTACCGGGACTAGCGATAGATACAATGAGCAGTTCTTC; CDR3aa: CSVTGTSDRYNEQFF
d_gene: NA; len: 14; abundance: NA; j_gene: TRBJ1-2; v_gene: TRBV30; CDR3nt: TGTGCCTGGAGTACGATGAGGGACAAGGCAACCTACACCTTC; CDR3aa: CAWSTMRDKATYTF
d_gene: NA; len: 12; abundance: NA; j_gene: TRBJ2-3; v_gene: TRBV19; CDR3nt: TGTGCCAGTAGACTAGGGCGCGATACGCAGTATTTT; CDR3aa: CASRLGRDTQYF
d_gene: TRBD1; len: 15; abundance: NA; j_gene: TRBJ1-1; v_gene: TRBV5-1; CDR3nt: TGCGCCAGCAGCGGTGGACAGGGGTGGGGGACTGAAGCTTTCTTT; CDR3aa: CASSGGQGWGTEAFF
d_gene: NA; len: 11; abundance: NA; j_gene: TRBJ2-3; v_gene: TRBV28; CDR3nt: TGTGCCAGTGTGCGAACAGATACGCAGTATTTT; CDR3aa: CASVRTDTQYF
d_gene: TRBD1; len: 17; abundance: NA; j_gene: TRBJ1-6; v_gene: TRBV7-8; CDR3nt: TGTGCCAGCAGCTTTTTCTCCCCGGGACAGGCTAATTCACCCCTCCACTTT; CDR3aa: CASSFFSPGQANSPLHF
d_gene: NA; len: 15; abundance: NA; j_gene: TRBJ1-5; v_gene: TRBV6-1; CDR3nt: TGTGCCAGCAGTGAAGCCTTAGGAGGGAATCAGCCCCAGCATTTT; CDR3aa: CASSEALGGNQPQHF
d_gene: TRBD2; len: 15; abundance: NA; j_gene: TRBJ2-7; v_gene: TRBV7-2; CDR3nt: TGTGCCAGCAGCTTAACTAGCGGGGTAGGTTACGAGCAGTACTTC; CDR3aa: CASSLTSGVGYEQYF
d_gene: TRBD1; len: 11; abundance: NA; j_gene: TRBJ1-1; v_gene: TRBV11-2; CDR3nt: TGTGCCAGTCAACAGGGGACTGAAGCTTTCTTT; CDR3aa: CASQQGTEAFF
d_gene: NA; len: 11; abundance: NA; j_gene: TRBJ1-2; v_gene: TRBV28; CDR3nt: TGTGCCACCACAGGGAACTATGGCTACACCTTC; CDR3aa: CATTGNYGYTF
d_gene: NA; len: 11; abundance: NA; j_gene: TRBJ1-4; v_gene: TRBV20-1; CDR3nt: TGCAGTGCCACATATGTAGAAAAACTGTTTTTT; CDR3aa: CSATYVEKLFF